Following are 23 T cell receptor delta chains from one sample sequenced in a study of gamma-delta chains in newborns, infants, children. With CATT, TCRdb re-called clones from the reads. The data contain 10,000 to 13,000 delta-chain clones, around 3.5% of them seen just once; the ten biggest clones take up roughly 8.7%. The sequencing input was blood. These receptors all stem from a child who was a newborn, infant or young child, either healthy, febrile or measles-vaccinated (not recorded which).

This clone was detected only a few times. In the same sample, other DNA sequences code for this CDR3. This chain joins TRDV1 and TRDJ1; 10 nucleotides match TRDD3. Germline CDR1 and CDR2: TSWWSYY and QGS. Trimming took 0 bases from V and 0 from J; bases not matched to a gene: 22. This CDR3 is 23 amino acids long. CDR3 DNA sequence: TGTGCTCTTGGGGAACTATCTCCTCCCCCGTACTGGGGGATGGGATCTTACACCGATAAACTCATCTTT. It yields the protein CALGELSPPPYWGMGSYTDKLIF.

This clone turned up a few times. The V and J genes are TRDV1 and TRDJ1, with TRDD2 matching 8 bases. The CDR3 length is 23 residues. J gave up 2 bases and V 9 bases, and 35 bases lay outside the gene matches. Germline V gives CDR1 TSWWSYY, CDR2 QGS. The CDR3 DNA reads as TGTGCTCTCGGATGGCCTTCCTTCCTAGTTGGAGGGATAAAAATCGAGGGGACCGATAAACTCATCTTT. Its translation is CALGWPSFLVGGIKIEGTDKLIF.

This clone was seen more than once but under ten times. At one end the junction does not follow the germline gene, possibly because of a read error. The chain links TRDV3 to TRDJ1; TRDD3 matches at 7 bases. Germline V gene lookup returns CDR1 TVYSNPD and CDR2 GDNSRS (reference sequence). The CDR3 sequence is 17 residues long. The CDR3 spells CAFMERGYEDYTDKPIF. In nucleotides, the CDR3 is TGTGCCTTTATGGAGAGGGGATATGAGGACTACACCGATAAACCCATCTTT.

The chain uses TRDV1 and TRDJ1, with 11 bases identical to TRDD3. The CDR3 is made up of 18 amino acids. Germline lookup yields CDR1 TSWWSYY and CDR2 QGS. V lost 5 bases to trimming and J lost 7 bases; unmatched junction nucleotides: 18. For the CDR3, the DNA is TGTGCTCTTGGGAAGCCTCCTTACTGGGGGATAACCGTGAGTAAACTCATCTTT. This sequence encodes CALGKPPYWGITVSKLIF.

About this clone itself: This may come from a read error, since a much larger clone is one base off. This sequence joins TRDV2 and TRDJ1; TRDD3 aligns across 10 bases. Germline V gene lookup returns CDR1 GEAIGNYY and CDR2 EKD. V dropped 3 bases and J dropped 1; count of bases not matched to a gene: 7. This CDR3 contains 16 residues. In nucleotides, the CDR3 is TGTGCCTGTGACGTTACGGGGGATACGGGCACCGATAAACTCATCTTT. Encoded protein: CACDVTGDTGTDKLIF.

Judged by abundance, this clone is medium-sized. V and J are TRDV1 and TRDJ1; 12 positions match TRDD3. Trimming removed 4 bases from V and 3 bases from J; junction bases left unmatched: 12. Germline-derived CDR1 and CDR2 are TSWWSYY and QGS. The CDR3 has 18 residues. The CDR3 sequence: CALGGRSWGIRGADKLIF. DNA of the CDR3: TGTGCTCTTGGGGGCCGCTCCTGGGGGATACGCGGCGCCGATAAACTCATCTTT.

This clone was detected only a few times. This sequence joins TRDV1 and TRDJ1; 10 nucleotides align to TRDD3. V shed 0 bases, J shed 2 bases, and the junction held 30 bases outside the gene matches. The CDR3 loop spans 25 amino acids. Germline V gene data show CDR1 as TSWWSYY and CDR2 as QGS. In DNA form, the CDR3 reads TGTGCTCTTGGGGAACTGGGTAGGGAAATCGATCGACCTTCCTGGGCACTGGGGGATACCGATAAACTCATCTTT. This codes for CALGELGREIDRPSWALGDTDKLIF.

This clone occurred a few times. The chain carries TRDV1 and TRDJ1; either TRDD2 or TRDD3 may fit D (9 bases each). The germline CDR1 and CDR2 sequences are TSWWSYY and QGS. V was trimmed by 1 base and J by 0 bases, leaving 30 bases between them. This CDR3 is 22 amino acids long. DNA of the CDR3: TGTGCTCTTGGGGAACCCCCCTTCCTACGCTTGGGGGATATGGCGTACACCGATAAACTCATCTTT. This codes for CALGEPPFLRLGDMAYTDKLIF.

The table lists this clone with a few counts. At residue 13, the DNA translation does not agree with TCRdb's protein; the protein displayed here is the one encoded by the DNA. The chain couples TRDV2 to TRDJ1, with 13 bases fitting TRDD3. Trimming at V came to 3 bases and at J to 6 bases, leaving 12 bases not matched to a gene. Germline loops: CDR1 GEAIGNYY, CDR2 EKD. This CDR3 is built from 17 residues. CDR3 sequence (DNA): TGTGCCTGTGACGCGGTTACTGGGGGATACGAGGCCAATAAACTCATCTTT. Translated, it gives CACDAVTGGYEANKLIF.

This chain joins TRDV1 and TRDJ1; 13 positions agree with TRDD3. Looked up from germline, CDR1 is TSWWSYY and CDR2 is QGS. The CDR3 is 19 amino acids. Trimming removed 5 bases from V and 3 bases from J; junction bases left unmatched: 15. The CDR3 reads CALGRPKLGDTRGSDKLIF. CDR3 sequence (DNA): TGTGCTCTTGGGAGGCCTAAACTGGGGGATACGCGTGGCTCCGATAAACTCATCTTT.

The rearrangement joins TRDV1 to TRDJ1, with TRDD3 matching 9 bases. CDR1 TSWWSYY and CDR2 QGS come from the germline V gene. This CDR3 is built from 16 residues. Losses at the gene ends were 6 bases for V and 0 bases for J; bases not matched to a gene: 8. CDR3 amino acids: CALGILMGDNTDKLIF. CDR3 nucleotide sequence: TGTGCTCTTGGTATCCTCATGGGGGATAACACCGATAAACTCATCTTT.

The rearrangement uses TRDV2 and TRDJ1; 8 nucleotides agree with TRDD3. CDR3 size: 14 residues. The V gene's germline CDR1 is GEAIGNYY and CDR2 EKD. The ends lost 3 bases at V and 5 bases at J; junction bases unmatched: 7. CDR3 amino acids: CACDAVLGADKLIF. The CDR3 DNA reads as TGTGCCTGTGACGCTGTACTGGGGGCAGATAAACTCATCTTT.

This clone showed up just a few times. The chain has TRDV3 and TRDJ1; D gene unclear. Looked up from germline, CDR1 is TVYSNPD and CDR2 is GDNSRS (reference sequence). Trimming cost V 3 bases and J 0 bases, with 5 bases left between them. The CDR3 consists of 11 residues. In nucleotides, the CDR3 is TGTGCCTTGCGGTACACCGATAAACTCATCTTT. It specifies CALRYTDKLIF.

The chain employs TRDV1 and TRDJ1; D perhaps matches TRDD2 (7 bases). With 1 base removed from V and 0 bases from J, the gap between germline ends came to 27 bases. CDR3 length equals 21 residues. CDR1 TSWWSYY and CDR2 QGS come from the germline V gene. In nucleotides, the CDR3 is TGTGCTCTTGGGGAACGTTCTTTCCTACGAGCCGGGGGAACGTACACCGATAAACTCATCTTT. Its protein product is CALGERSFLRAGGTYTDKLIF.

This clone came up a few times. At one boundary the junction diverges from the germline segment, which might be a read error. The CDR3 protein is CACDTVALLGAGRYTGKLIF. DNA of the CDR3: TGTGCCTGTGACACCGTTGCGCTACTGGGGGCCGGTAGGTACACCGGTAAACTCATCTTT. V usage is TRDV2 and J usage is TRDJ1, with 8 positions matching TRDD3. Germline CDR1 GEAIGNYY, CDR2 EKD. The CDR3 extends over 20 amino acids.

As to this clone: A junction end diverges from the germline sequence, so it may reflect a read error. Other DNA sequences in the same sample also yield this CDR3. The CDR3 protein is CACDPLGGGYGWDTRQMFF. The CDR3 DNA follows: TGCGCCTGTGACCCCTTGGGCGGGGGATACGGGTGGGACACCCGACAGATGTTTTTC. The rearrangement uses TRDV2 and TRDJ3, with 10 bases matching TRDD3. Per germline, CDR1 GEAIGNYY and CDR2 EKD. The CDR3 is 19 amino acids.

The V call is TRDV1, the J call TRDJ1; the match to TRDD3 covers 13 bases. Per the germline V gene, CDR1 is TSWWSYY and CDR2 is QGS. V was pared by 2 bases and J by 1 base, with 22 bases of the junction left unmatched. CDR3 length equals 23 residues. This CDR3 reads CALGETEPSQYWGIRVGTDKLIF. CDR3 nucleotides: TGTGCTCTTGGGGAAACCGAACCCTCCCAATACTGGGGGATACGGGTGGGCACCGATAAACTCATCTTT.

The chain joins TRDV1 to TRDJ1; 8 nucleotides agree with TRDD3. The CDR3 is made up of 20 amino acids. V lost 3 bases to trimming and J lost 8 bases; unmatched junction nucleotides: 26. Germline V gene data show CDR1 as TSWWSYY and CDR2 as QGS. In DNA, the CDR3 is TGTGCTCTTGGGGATCCAGCAGGCCGTTCCGTCACTGGGGGTGGGGGGAAACTCATCTTT. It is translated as CALGDPAGRSVTGGGGKLIF.

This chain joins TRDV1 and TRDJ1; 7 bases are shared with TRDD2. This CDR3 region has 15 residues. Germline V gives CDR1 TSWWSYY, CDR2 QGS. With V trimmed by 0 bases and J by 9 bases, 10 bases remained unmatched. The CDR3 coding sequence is TGTGCTCTTGGGGAACTAAGCCCTTCCTCCGGGGAACTCATCTTT. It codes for CALGELSPSSGELIF.

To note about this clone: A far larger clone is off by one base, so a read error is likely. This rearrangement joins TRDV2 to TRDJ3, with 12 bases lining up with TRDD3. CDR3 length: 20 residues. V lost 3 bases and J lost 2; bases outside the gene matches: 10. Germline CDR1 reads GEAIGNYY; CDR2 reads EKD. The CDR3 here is CACDPLLGDTPPWDTRQMFF. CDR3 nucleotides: TGTGCCTGTGACCCTCTACTGGGGGATACACCCCCCTGGGACACCCGACAGATGTTTTTC.

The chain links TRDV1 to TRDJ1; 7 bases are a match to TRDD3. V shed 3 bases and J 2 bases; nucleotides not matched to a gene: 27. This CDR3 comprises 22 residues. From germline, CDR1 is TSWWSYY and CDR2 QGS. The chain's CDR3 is CALGDLLRLGEPGPRRTDKLIF. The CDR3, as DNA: TGTGCTCTTGGGGACCTGCTACGATTGGGGGAGCCGGGACCGAGAAGGACCGATAAACTCATCTTT.

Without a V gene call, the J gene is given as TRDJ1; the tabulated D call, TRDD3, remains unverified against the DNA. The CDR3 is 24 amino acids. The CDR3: CALGILSPLRDAFGGYLRADKLIF. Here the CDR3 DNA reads TGTGCTCTTGGGATCCTAAGCCCCTTAAGGGACGCTTTTGGGGGATACCTCCGAGCCGATAAACTCATCTTT.

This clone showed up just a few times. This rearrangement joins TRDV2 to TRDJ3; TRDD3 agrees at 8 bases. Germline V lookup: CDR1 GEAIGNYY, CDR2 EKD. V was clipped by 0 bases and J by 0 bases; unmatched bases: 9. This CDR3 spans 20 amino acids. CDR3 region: CACDTGFTGGSSWDTRQMFF. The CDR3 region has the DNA TGTGCCTGTGACACCGGATTTACTGGGGGGAGCTCCTGGGACACCCGACAGATGTTTTTC.